This is a list of T cell receptor beta chains from one sample in a study of cytomegalovirus exposure and HLA in healthy donors. Sequencing used immunoSEQ multiplex PCR; TCRdb keeps in-frame clones, though not all of them. The sample has about 140,000 clones, 60% to 85% seen once. Sequenced input: PBMCs. The receptor set was obtained from a man between 18 and 35 years old in good health and CMV-seronegative. The CDR3 runs from the conserved cysteine through the conserved F or W. The D gene is left open where the match is weak. Some rows have no size entry. The others give once, few or many, or a class for an expanded clone.

clone size	V gene	J gene	D gene	CDR3 protein	CDR3 DNA
few	TRBV15	TRBJ2-7	TRBD1	CATSRGTGVSYEQYF	TGTGCCACCAGCAGGGGGACAGGGGTCTCCTACGAGCAGTACTTC
-	TRBV5-1	TRBJ2-5	-	CASSLGAANLQETQYF	TGCGCCAGCAGCTTGGGGGCTGCAAACCTACAAGAGACCCAGTACTTC
-	TRBV27	TRBJ2-1	-	CASSFGLAYEQFF	TGTGCCAGCAGTTTCGGGCTAGCGTATGAGCAGTTCTTC
-	TRBV7-9	TRBJ1-6	TRBD1	CASSPVAGQNNSPLHF	TGTGCCAGCAGCCCAGTGGCGGGACAGAATAATTCACCCCTCCACTTT
-	TRBV18	TRBJ1-2	TRBD1	CASSPPSGDRDGYTF	TGTGCCAGCTCACCACCTTCCGGGGACAGGGATGGCTACACCTTC
once	TRBV7-9	TRBJ2-7	TRBD1	CASSRPTGGRYEQYF	TGTGCCAGCAGCCGGCCCACAGGGGGTCGGTACGAGCAGTACTTC
once	TRBV29-1	TRBJ2-1	-	CSAGTTFVEQFF	TGCAGCGCCGGGACAACTTTTGTCGAGCAGTTCTTC
-	TRBV9	TRBJ2-5	-	CASSYRVGQETQYF	TGTGCCAGCAGCTACAGGGTTGGACAAGAGACCCAGTACTTC
-	TRBV7-2	TRBJ2-1	-	CATPLGSGLGVLYNEQFF	TGTGCCACCCCCCTGGGGAGCGGGTTGGGCGTGCTTTACAATGAGCAGTTCTTC
-	TRBV19	TRBJ2-1	-	CASSLDGGLIEQFF	TGTGCCAGTAGTCTGGACGGGGGGCTTATTGAGCAGTTCTTC
-	TRBV9	TRBJ1-1	-	CASSATGVSTGAFF	TGTGCCAGCAGCGCTACGGGGGTTTCTACGGGAGCTTTCTTT
-	TRBV29-1	TRBJ2-5	TRBD2	CSVGGGSQETQYF	TGCAGCGTGGGGGGGGGTTCCCAAGAGACCCAGTACTTC
-	TRBV5-4	TRBJ2-5	TRBD2	CASSWGLAGGETQYF	TGTGCCAGCAGCTGGGGACTAGCGGGGGGTGAGACCCAGTACTTC
-	TRBV18	TRBJ2-7	TRBD1	CASSQWTGDRGHEQYF	TGTGCCAGCTCACAGTGGACCGGGGACAGGGGCCACGAGCAGTACTTC
-	TRBV7-7	TRBJ2-5	TRBD1	CASSLYRGRETQYF	TGTGCCAGCAGCTTATACAGGGGGCGGGAGACCCAGTACTTC